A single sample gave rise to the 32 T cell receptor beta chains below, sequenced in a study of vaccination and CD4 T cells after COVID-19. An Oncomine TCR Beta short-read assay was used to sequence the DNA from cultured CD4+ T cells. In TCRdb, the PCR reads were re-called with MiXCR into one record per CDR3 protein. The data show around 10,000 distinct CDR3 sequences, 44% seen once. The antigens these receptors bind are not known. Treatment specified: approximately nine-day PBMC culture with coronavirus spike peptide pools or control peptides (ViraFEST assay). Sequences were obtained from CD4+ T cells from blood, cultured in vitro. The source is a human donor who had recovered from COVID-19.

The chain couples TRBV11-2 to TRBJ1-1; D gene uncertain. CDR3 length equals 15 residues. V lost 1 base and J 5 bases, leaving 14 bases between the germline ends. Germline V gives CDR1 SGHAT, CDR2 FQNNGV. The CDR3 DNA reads TGTGCCAGCAGCTTAGGTCGTTTCGGGCGTACTGAAGCTTTCTTT. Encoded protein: CASSLGRFGRTEAFF.

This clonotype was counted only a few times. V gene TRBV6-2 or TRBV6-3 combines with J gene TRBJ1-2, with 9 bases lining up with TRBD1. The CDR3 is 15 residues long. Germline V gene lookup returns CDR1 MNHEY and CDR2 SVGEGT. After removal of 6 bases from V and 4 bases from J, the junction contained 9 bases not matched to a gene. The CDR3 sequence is CASRGAGQGSYGYTF. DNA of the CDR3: TGTGCCAGCAGGGGTGCGGGACAGGGCAGCTATGGCTACACCTTC.

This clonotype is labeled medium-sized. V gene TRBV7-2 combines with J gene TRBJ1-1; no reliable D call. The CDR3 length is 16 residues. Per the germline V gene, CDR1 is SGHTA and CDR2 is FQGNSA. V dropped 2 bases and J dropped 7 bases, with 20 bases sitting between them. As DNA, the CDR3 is TGTGCCAGCAGCTTAAGGGCGGGGATGGGGAGGGATGAAGCTTTCTTT. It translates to CASSLRAGMGRDEAFF.

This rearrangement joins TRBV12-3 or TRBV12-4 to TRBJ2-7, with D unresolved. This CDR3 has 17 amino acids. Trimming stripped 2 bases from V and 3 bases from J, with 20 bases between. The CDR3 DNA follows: TGTGCCAGCAGTTTATGGAGTTTGCAGGAGCGATTCTACGAGCAGTACTTC. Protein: CASSLWSLQERFYEQYF.

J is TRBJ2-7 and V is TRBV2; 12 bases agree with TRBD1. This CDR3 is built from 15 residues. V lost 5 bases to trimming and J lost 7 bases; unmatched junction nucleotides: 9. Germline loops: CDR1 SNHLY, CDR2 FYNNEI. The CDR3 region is CASSKGQGASREQYF. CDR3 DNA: TGTGCCAGCAGTAAGGGACAGGGGGCTTCAAGGGAGCAGTACTTC.

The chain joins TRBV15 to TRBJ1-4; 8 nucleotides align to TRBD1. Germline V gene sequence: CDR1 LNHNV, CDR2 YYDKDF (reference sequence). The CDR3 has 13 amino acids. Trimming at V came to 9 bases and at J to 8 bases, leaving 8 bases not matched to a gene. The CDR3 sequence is CATNRGLDEKLFF. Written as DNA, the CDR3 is TGTGCCACTAACAGGGGGTTAGACGAAAAACTGTTTTTT.

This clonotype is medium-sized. The CDR3 is CATRGSYNSPLHF. In DNA, the CDR3 is TGTGCCACCAGGGGTTCCTATAATTCACCCCTCCACTTT. The chain combines TRBV6-1 with TRBJ1-6; D possibly corresponds to TRBD1 (6 bases). The CDR3 runs 13 residues. Germline CDR1 MNHNS, CDR2 SASEGT. V lost 10 bases to trimming and J lost 1 base, with 8 bases between them.

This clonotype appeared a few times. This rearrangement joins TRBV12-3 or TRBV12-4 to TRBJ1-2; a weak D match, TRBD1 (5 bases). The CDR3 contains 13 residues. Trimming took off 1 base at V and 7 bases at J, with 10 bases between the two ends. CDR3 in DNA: TGTGCCAGCAGTTTAGGAGGGGATGTTGGCTACACCTTC. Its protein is CASSLGGDVGYTF.

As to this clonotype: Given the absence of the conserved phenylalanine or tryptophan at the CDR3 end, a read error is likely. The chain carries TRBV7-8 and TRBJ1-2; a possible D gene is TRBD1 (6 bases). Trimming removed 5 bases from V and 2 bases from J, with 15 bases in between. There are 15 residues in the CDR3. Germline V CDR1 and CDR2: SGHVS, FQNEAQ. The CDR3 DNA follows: TGTGCCAGCAGCCCCCGGCTAGGGGGAAACTATGGCTACACCATC. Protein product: CASSPRLGGNYGYTI.

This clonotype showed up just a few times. CDR3 nucleotide sequence: TGTGCCAGCAGTACGACCCTACAGGGCGATTATGGCTACACCTTC. Its translation is CASSTTLQGDYGYTF. This chain joins TRBV6-1 and TRBJ1-2; the D gene is possibly TRBD1 (6 bases). The length of the CDR3 is 15 residues. The V gene's germline CDR1 is MNHNS and CDR2 SASEGT. V was pared by 5 bases and J by 5 bases, with 18 bases between.

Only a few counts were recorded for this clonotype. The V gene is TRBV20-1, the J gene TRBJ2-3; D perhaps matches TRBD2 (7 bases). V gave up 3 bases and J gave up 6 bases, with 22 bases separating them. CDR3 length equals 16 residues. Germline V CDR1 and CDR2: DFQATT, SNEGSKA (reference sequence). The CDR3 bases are TGCAGTGCTAGTGGTCTCGGGGGGCCTAAGGGGGATACGCAGTATTTT. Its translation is CSASGLGGPKGDTQYF.

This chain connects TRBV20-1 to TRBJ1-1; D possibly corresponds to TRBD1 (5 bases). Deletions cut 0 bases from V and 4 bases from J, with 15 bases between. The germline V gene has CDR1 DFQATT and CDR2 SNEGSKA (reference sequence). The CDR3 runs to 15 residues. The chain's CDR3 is CSAREDPVGGTEAFF. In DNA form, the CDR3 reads TGCAGTGCTAGAGAGGACCCGGTTGGGGGCACTGAAGCTTTCTTT.

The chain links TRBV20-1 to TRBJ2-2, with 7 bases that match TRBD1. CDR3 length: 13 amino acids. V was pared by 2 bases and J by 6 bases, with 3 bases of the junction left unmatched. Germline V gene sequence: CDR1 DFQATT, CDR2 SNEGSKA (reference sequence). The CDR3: CSARSQGAGELFF. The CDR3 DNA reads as TGCAGTGCTAGATCGCAGGGGGCCGGGGAGCTGTTTTTT.

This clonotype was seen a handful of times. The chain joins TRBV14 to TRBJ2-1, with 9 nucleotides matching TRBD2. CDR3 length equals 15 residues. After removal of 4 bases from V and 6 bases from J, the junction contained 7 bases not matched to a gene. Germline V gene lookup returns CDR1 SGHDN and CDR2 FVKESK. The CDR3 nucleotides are TGTGCCAGCAGCCCGCGGGGGGGCCGGGGCAATGAGCAGTTCTTC. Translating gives CASSPRGGRGNEQFF.

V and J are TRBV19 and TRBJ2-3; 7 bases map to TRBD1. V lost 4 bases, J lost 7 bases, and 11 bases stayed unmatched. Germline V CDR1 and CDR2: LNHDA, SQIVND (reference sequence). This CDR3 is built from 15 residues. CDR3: CASSKLTPTGNTQYF. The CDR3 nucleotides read TGTGCCAGTAGTAAACTGACCCCGACAGGGAATACGCAGTATTTT.

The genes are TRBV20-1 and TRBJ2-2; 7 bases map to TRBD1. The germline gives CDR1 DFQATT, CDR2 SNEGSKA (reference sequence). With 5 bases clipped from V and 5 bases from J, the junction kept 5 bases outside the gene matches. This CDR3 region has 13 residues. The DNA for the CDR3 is TGCAGTGCTTTAACGGACAGGACCGGGGAGCTGTTTTTT. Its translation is CSALTDRTGELFF.

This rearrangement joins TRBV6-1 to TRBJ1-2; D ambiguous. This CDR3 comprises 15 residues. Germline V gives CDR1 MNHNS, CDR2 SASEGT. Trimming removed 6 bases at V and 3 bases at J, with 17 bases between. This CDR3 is CASRTYRSFDYGYTF. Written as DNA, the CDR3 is TGTGCCAGCAGGACCTATCGCTCTTTCGACTATGGCTACACCTTC.

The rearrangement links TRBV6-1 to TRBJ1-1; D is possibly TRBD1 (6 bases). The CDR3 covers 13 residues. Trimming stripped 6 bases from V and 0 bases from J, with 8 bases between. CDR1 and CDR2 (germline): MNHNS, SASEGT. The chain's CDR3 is CASRGTLNTEAFF. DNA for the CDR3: TGTGCCAGCAGGGGGACATTGAACACTGAAGCTTTCTTT.

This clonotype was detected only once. The CDR3 loop is CASSYSRGRGTEAFF. CDR3 coding DNA: TGTGCCAGCAGTTACTCCAGGGGCAGAGGCACTGAAGCTTTCTTT. The chain couples TRBV6-5 to TRBJ1-1, with a weak D call TRBD1 (6 bases). Trimming stripped 0 bases from V and 4 bases from J, with 12 bases between. The CDR3 extends over 15 amino acids. Germline V gives CDR1 MNHEY, CDR2 SVGAGI.

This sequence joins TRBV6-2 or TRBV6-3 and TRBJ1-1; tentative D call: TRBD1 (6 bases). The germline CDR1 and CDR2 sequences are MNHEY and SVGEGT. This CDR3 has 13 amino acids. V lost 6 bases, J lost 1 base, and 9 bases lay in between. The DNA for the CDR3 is TGTGCCAGCAGGAAACAGGGGAACACTGAAGCTTTCTTT. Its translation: CASRKQGNTEAFF.

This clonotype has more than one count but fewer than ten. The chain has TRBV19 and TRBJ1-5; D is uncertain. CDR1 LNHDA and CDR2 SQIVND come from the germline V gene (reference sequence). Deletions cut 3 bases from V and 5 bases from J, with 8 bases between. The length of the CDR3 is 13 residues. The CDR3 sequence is CASSIPPDQPQHF. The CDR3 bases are TGTGCCAGTAGTATCCCCCCTGATCAGCCCCAGCATTTT.

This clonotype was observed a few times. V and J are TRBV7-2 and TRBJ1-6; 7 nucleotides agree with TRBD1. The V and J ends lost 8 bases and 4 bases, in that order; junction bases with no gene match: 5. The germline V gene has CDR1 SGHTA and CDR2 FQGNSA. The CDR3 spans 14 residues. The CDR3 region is CASRGGAYNSPLHF. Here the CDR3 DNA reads TGTGCCAGCCGAGGGGGCGCGTATAATTCACCCCTCCACTTT.

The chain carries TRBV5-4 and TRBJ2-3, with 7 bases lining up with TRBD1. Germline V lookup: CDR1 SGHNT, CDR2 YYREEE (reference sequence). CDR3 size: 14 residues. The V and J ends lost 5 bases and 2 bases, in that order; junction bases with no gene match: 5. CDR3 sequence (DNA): TGTGCCAGCAGGACCGGGACAGTCACAGATACGCAGTATTTT. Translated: CASRTGTVTDTQYF.

The chain's CDR3 is CASSLARTGGYGYTF. In DNA form, the CDR3 reads TGTGCCAGCAGCTTGGCTCGGACAGGGGGCTATGGCTACACCTTC. V usage is TRBV5-8 and J usage is TRBJ1-2; 10 nucleotides match TRBD1. Germline-derived CDR1 and CDR2 are SGHTS and YDEGEE. The J segment lost 4 bases and the V segment lost 0 bases, leaving 3 bases of the junction unmatched. The CDR3 runs 15 residues.

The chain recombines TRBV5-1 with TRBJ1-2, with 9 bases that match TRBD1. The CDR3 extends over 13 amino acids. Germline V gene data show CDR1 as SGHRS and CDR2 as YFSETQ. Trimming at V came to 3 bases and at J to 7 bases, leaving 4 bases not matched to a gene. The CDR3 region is CASSSQGAFGYTF. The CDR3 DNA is TGCGCCAGCAGCTCACAGGGGGCTTTTGGCTACACCTTC. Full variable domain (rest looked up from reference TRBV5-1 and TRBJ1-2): KAGVTQTPRYLIKTRGQQVTLSCSPISGHRSVSWYQQTPGQGLQFLFEYFSETQRNKGNFPGRFSGRQFSNSRSEMNVSTLELGDSALYLCASSSQGAFGYTFGSGTRLTVV.

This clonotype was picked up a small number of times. CDR3 coding DNA: TGTGCCAGCAGCCAAGCGTCGGATGAAAAACTGTTTTTT. Residues: CASSQASDEKLFF. The J gene is TRBJ1-4, the V gene TRBV5-4; D gene unclear. V gave up 4 bases and J gave up 6 bases, with 10 bases separating them. CDR3 length: 13 amino acids. Looked up from germline, CDR1 is SGHNT and CDR2 is YYREEE (reference sequence).

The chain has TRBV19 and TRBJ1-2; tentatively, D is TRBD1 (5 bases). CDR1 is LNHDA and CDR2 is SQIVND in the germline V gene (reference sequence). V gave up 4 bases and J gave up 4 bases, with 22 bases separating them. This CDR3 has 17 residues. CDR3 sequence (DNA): TGTGCCAGTAGTAGGGGAAGGTGGGGAAGAGGGGTCTATGGCTACACCTTC. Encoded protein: CASSRGRWGRGVYGYTF.

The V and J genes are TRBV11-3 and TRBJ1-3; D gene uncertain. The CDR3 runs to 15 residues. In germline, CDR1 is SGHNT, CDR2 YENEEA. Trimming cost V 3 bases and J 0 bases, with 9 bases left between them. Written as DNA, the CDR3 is TGTGCCAGCAGCTTCCACAGCTTCTCTGGAAACACCATATATTTT. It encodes CASSFHSFSGNTIYF.

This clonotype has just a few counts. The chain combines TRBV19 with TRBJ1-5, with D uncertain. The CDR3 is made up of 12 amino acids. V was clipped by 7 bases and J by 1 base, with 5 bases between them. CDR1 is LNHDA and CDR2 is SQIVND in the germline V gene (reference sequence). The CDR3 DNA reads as TGTGCCAGTATCGGAAGCAATCAGCCCCAGCATTTT. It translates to CASIGSNQPQHF.

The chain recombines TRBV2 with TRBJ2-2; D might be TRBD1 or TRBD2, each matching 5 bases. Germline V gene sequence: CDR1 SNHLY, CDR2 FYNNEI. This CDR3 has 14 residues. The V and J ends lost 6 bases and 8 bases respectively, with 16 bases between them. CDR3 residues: CASRTARGWGELFF. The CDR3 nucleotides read TGTGCCAGCAGGACTGCCCGGGGCTGGGGGGAGCTGTTTTTT.

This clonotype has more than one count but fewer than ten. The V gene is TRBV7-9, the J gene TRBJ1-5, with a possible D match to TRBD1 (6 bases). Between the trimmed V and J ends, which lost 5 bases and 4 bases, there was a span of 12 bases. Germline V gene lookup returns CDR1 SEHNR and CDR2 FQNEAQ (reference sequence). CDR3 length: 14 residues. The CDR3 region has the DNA TGTGCCAGCAGCGCGGGAGGGGGAAATCAGCCCCAGCATTTT. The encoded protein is CASSAGGGNQPQHF.

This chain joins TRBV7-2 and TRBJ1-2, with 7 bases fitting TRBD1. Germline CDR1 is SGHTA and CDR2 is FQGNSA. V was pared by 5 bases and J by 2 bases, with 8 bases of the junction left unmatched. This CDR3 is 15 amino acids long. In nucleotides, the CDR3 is TGTGCCAGCAGCAGGGCAGGGGGAGGGAACTATGGCTACACCTTC. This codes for CASSRAGGGNYGYTF.